Below are 2 T cell receptor beta chains sequenced from a single sample in a study of T cells after yellow fever vaccination. TCRdb fed the 5' RACE reads into MiXCR, producing one record per CDR3 protein. The data show some 170,000 distinct CDR3 sequences, about a tenth seen once. Material: CD8+ T cells sorted from PBMCs, obtained 45 days after the yellow fever booster vaccination. These receptors were taken from a man aged 18 to 29 who received the YFV17D yellow fever vaccine.

The J gene is TRBJ2-7, the V gene TRBV6-2 or TRBV6-3; unclear D gene. The germline gives CDR1 MNHEY, CDR2 SVGEGT. The CDR3 extends over 12 amino acids. Between the trimmed V and J ends, which lost 6 bases and 6 bases, there was a span of 12 bases. CDR3 sequence (DNA): TGTGCCAGCAGCCGACACGGTCTCGAGCAGTACGTC. Protein: CASSRHGLEQYV.

This clonotype appeared a few times. The V and J genes are TRBV5-5 and TRBJ2-4, with 10 positions matching TRBD1. The CDR3 consists of 18 residues. V was clipped by 7 bases and J by 13 bases; unmatched bases: 26. Germline CDR1 is SGHKS and CDR2 is YYEKEE (reference sequence). CDR3 sequence: CASSAWVGTGVRGLGQYF. The DNA for the CDR3 is TGTGCCAGCTCAGCTTGGGTCGGGACAGGGGTTCGAGGGTTGGGGCAGTACTTC.